The 30 T cell receptor beta chains given below trace back to one sample, sequenced in a study of blood T cell repertoires in COVID-19. TCRdb's table, derived via immunoSEQ multiplex PCR, lists solely in-frame clones and lacks some. The table lists 150,000 to 200,000 clones, 60% to 85% of them singletons. The sample was peripheral blood. These receptors were obtained from a woman aged 50 to 65 with active or convalescent COVID-19.

This chain connects TRBV6-2 or TRBV6-3 to TRBJ2-3; 10 positions match TRBD2. The junction had 5 bases not matched to a gene; V was cut back by 0 bases and J by 5 bases. Per the germline V gene, CDR1 is MNHEY and CDR2 is SVGEGT. The CDR3 contains 16 residues. CDR3 region: CASSYSSGGAIDTQYF. The DNA of the CDR3 is TGTGCCAGCAGTTACTCAAGCGGGGGGGCCATAGATACGCAGTATTTT.

V is TRBV28 and J is TRBJ1-1; 12 nucleotides line up with TRBD1. Trimming removed 5 bases from V and 0 bases from J; junction bases left unmatched: 4. The CDR3 runs 16 residues. Per germline, CDR1 MDHEN and CDR2 SYDVKM. DNA of the CDR3: TGTGCCAGCAGTACGGGACAGGGGGCTGTGAACACTGAAGCTTTCTTT. As protein: CASSTGQGAVNTEAFF. The whole variable domain, remainder taken from reference TRBV28 and TRBJ1-1, is DVKVTQSSRYLVKRTGEKVFLECVQDMDHENMFWYRQDPGLGLRLIYFSYDVKMKEKGDIPEGYSVSREKKERFSLILESASTNQTSMYLCASSTGQGAVNTEAFFGQGTRLTVV.

The CDR3 reads CASSFTAGTANTGELFF. The DNA for the CDR3 is TGTGCCAGCAGTTTCACGGCCGGGACAGCGAACACCGGGGAGCTGTTTTTT. The chain links TRBV28 to TRBJ2-2; 7 nucleotides match TRBD1. Trimming removed 3 bases from V and 0 bases from J; junction bases left unmatched: 7. CDR1 MDHEN and CDR2 SYDVKM come from the germline V gene. There are 17 residues in the CDR3.

This rearrangement joins TRBV6-5 to TRBJ2-7; 12 bases align to TRBD2. Per the germline V gene, CDR1 is MNHEY and CDR2 is SVGAGI. J gave up 4 bases and V 6 bases, and 1 base lay outside the gene matches. The CDR3 runs 13 residues. The CDR3 nucleotides are TGTGCCAGCAGGACTAGCGGGGGTTACGAGCAGTACTTC. This codes for CASRTSGGYEQYF.

The rearrangement uses TRBV7-8 and TRBJ2-3, with TRBD2 matching 10 bases. V lost 1 base to trimming and J lost 4 bases; unmatched junction nucleotides: 5. Germline values: CDR1 SGHVS, CDR2 FQNEAQ. This CDR3 spans 16 amino acids. For the CDR3, the DNA is TGTGCCAGCAGCTTAGGGGCTAGCGGGAGATCAGATACGCAGTATTTT. The encoded protein is CASSLGASGRSDTQYF.

This clone appeared a few times. The CDR3 loop reads CASSGASGRGNEQFF. The CDR3 DNA sequence: TGTGCCAGCAGTGGAGCTAGCGGGAGGGGCAATGAGCAGTTCTTC. This chain uses TRBV2 with TRBJ2-1; 12 bases line up with TRBD2. The CDR3 has 15 amino acids. Germline V gene sequence: CDR1 SNHLY, CDR2 FYNNEI. J gave up 6 bases and V 4 bases, and 4 bases lay outside the gene matches.

The J gene is TRBJ2-3, the V gene TRBV11-3; 13 bases align to TRBD2. Germline-derived CDR1 and CDR2 are SGHNT and YENEEA. Trimming cost V 5 bases and J 1 base; bases outside gene matches: 3. The CDR3 has 16 amino acids. The CDR3 DNA sequence: TGTGCCAGCAGCCGAGGGACTAGCGGGGGCACAGATACGCAGTATTTT. Its protein is CASSRGTSGGTDTQYF.

The chain has TRBV7-2 and TRBJ2-3; 10 nucleotides match TRBD2. The CDR3 has 18 residues. Looked up from germline, CDR1 is SGHTA and CDR2 is FQGNSA. V was clipped by 2 bases and J by 1 base; unmatched bases: 9. The CDR3 spells CASSLTSGGAKGTDTQYF. In nucleotides, the CDR3 is TGTGCCAGCAGCTTAACAAGCGGGGGGGCGAAAGGCACAGATACGCAGTATTTT.

This clone was detected only a few times. The rearrangement uses TRBV2 and TRBJ2-1; a possible D gene is TRBD1 (6 bases). This CDR3 is built from 15 residues. Germline V lookup: CDR1 SNHLY, CDR2 FYNNEI. Trimming removed 7 bases at V and 5 bases at J, with 18 bases between. Written as DNA, the CDR3 is TGTGCCAGCACCCAACTACAGGGATCCGACAATGAGCAGTTCTTC. This sequence encodes CASTQLQGSDNEQFF.

The chain couples TRBV2 to TRBJ2-5, with a weak D call TRBD1 (6 bases). The germline CDR1 and CDR2 sequences are SNHLY and FYNNEI. V dropped 2 bases and J dropped 6 bases, with 16 bases sitting between them. The CDR3 spans 15 residues. CDR3 bases: TGTGCCAGCAGTGAATCTAGGGGGATCGGGAAGACCCAGTACTTC. Translation gives CASSESRGIGKTQYF.

This clone showed up just once. J is TRBJ2-2 and V is TRBV11-3, with D perhaps TRBD2 (5 bases). This CDR3 region has 13 residues. The V end lost 5 bases, the J end lost 5 bases, and 9 bases lay between the germline ends. Germline V gene data show CDR1 as SGHNT and CDR2 as YENEEA. The CDR3 is CASSKGETGELFF. CDR3 DNA: TGTGCCAGCAGCAAGGGAGAAACCGGGGAGCTGTTTTTT.

In nucleotides, the CDR3 is TGTGCCAGCAGTTACCTGGGCAGAGCGGGGGAGCAGTTCTTC. Translation gives CASSYLGRAGEQFF. The chain couples TRBV6-2 or TRBV6-3 to TRBJ2-1; 7 bases are shared with TRBD2. Germline V lookup: CDR1 MNHEY, CDR2 SVGEGT. Trimming took 2 bases from V and 10 from J; bases not matched to a gene: 8. The CDR3 covers 14 residues.

V gene TRBV18 combines with J gene TRBJ2-3; 8 bases are shared with TRBD2. The CDR3 extends over 16 amino acids. Per germline, CDR1 KGHSH and CDR2 LQKENI. Unmatched junction bases numbered 7, after V lost 3 bases and J lost 2 bases. CDR3 loop: CASSPRLARATDTQYF. DNA for the CDR3: TGTGCCAGCTCACCGCGACTAGCGAGAGCCACAGATACGCAGTATTTT.

The table lists this clone with a count of one. The V call is TRBV28, the J call TRBJ1-5, with a possible D match to TRBD1 (5 bases). V was clipped by 4 bases and J by 2 bases, with 9 bases between them. This CDR3 contains 14 residues. Germline V lookup: CDR1 MDHEN, CDR2 SYDVKM. As DNA, the CDR3 is TGTGCCAGCAGTTGGGCGGGGGGCAATCAGCCCCAGCATTTT. It yields the protein CASSWAGGNQPQHF.

The chain combines TRBV2 with TRBJ2-7; D perhaps matches TRBD1 (6 bases). There are 14 residues in the CDR3. CDR1 SNHLY and CDR2 FYNNEI come from the germline V gene. Trimming cost V 7 bases and J 2 bases, with 15 bases left between them. CDR3 loop: CASKGDKRTYEQYF. The CDR3 nucleotides read TGTGCCAGCAAGGGGGACAAGAGGACCTACGAGCAGTACTTC. The full variable domain, with the rest looked up from reference TRBV2 and TRBJ2-7, is EPEVTQTPSHQVTQMGQEVILRCVPISNHLYFYWYRQILGQKVEFLVSFYNNEISEKSEIFDDQFSVERPDGSNFTLKIRSTKLEDSAMYFCASKGDKRTYEQYFGPGTRLTVT.

The chain combines TRBV28 with TRBJ1-2; D is possibly TRBD1 (6 bases). The CDR3 consists of 13 residues. Germline loops: CDR1 MDHEN, CDR2 SYDVKM. V gave up 6 bases and J gave up 6 bases, with 14 bases separating them. The CDR3 DNA sequence: TGTGCCAGCAGAACAGGGAATGGTGATGGCTACACCTTC. This encodes CASRTGNGDGYTF.

This clone has a handful of counts. The chain joins TRBV3-1 (or the pseudogene TRBV3-2) to TRBJ1-4; 7 nucleotides line up with TRBD1. The germline V gene has CDR1 LGHDT and CDR2 YNNKEL (reference sequence). This CDR3 region has 14 residues. Trimming at V came to 5 bases and at J to 4 bases, leaving 4 bases not matched to a gene. DNA for the CDR3: TGTGCCAGCAGCTTATGGACAGGTAATGAAAAACTGTTTTTT. Encoded protein: CASSLWTGNEKLFF.

The genes are TRBV21-1 and TRBJ1-2. TRBV21-1 has pseudogene status. The CDR3 runs to 17 residues. This CDR3 is CASSKPRQAGGYYGYTF. CDR3 in DNA: TGTGCCAGCAGCAAACCCCGACAAGCGGGGGGGTACTATGGCTACACCTTC.

V is TRBV7-9 and J is TRBJ1-1, with no clear D. V lost 3 bases and J lost 4, with 12 bases in between. CDR1 SEHNR and CDR2 FQNEAQ come from the germline V gene (reference sequence). This CDR3 is built from 14 residues. The CDR3 sequence: CASSLEGTGTEAFF. The CDR3 DNA follows: TGTGCCAGCAGCTTGGAGGGTACGGGCACTGAAGCTTTCTTT. The variable domain in full, completed from reference TRBV7-9 and TRBJ1-1, reads DTGVSQNPRHKITKRGQNVTFRCDPISEHNRLYWYRQTLGQGPEFLTYFQNEAQLEKSRLLSDRFSAERPKGSFSTLEIQRTEQGDSAMYLCASSLEGTGTEAFFGQGTRLTVV.

In regard to this clone: The sample holds other DNA sequences that translate to the same CDR3. The chain uses TRBV4-2 and TRBJ2-3, with D hard to call. This CDR3 has 14 residues. Germline V lookup: CDR1 LGHNA, CDR2 YNFKEQ. V lost 1 base to trimming and J lost 6 bases, with 11 bases between them. CDR3 in DNA: TGTGCCAGCAGCCAAGGTACCTCCGGGGATACGCAGTATTTT. Translation: CASSQGTSGDTQYF.

This clone was observed a single time. The gene calls are TRBV4-2 and TRBJ1-5, with TRBD1 as a possible D gene (5 bases). Trimming removed 4 bases from V and 3 bases from J, with 16 bases in between. The CDR3 consists of 16 residues. Germline assignment: CDR1 LGHNA and CDR2 YNFKEQ. Written as DNA, the CDR3 is TGTGCCAGCAGCCCCACAGCACAGGCGCTCAATCAGCCCCAGCATTTT. Translation gives CASSPTAQALNQPQHF.

The chain links TRBV11-3 to TRBJ2-1; maybe TRBD2 (6 bases). Trimming removed 5 bases at V and 5 bases at J, with 16 bases between. Germline CDR1 and CDR2: SGHNT and YENEEA. This CDR3 has 15 amino acids. This CDR3 is CASSANGAGDNEQFF. The DNA of the CDR3 is TGTGCCAGCAGCGCAAACGGAGCGGGCGACAATGAGCAGTTCTTC.

This clone occurred many times. V usage is TRBV4-3 and J usage is TRBJ2-3; 13 bases are a match to TRBD2. V shed 1 base, J shed 9 bases, and the junction held 10 bases outside the gene matches. The CDR3 totals 17 residues. Germline V gene data show CDR1 as LGHNA and CDR2 as YSLEER. Here the CDR3 reads CASSQGVLAGGERTQYF. The CDR3, as DNA: TGCGCCAGCAGCCAAGGGGTACTAGCGGGAGGGGAGAGAACGCAGTATTTT.

This clone was seen repeatedly, ten times or more. The rearrangement joins TRBV3-1 (or the pseudogene TRBV3-2) to TRBJ2-2; TRBD2 aligns across 8 bases. Germline CDR1 LGHDT, CDR2 YNNKEL (reference sequence). V lost 5 bases, J lost 6 bases, and 5 bases stayed unmatched. This CDR3 has 14 amino acids. The chain's CDR3 is CASSVAGIPGELFF. In nucleotides, the CDR3 is TGTGCCAGCAGCGTAGCGGGAATCCCCGGGGAGCTGTTTTTT.

Only a few counts were recorded for this clone. J is TRBJ1-2 and V is TRBV14; 7 nucleotides match TRBD1. The CDR3 is made up of 18 amino acids. Germline values: CDR1 SGHDN, CDR2 FVKESK. Trimming at V came to 1 base and at J to 4 bases, leaving 15 bases not matched to a gene. The CDR3 here is CASSQANPRDSQRYGYTF. As DNA, the CDR3 is TGTGCCAGCAGCCAAGCCAACCCCCGGGACAGCCAACGCTATGGCTACACCTTC.

The chain recombines TRBV19 with TRBJ2-7; D possibly corresponds to TRBD1 (6 bases). Germline V gene data show CDR1 as LNHDA and CDR2 as SQIVND (reference sequence). This CDR3 spans 14 amino acids. V lost 6 bases and J 7 bases, leaving 19 bases between the germline ends. The CDR3 here is CASSIGQTREEQYF. DNA of the CDR3: TGTGCCAGTAGCATCGGACAGACCCGGGAAGAGCAGTACTTC. Supplemented by reference TRBV19 and TRBJ2-7, the full variable domain reads DGGITQSPKYLFRKEGQNVTLSCEQNLNHDAMYWYRQDPGQGLRLIYYSQIVNDFQKGDIAEGYSVSREKKESFPLTVTSAQKNPTAFYLCASSIGQTREEQYFGPGTRLTVT.

This chain connects TRBV18 to TRBJ1-2; unclear D gene. The CDR3 covers 15 residues. Germline-derived CDR1 and CDR2 are KGHSH and LQKENI. V was shortened by 0 bases and J by 4 bases, with 12 bases between the two germline ends. The chain's CDR3 is CASSPPVNRIYGYTF. The CDR3, as DNA: TGTGCCAGCTCACCACCGGTCAACAGAATCTATGGCTACACCTTC.

The chain has TRBV22-1 and TRBJ2-7; the table's TRBD1 call for D was not verified on the DNA. TRBV22-1 is tagged as a pseudogene. CDR3 size: 16 residues. This chain's CDR3 is CPGSALKTGSRYEQYF. The CDR3, as DNA: TGTCCTGGGAGCGCACTTAAGACAGGGAGTAGGTACGAGCAGTACTTC.

Points on this clone: An end of the junction does not agree with germline; a read error may underlie this. The chain employs TRBV7-7 and TRBJ2-5; no reliable D call. The germline gives CDR1 SSHAT, CDR2 FNYEAQ (reference sequence). This CDR3 spans 11 amino acids. CDR3 DNA: TGTGCTAGCAGTCCCGGAGAGACCCAGTACTTC. This encodes CASSPGETQYF.

The chain recombines TRBV9 with TRBJ2-7; D may be TRBD2 (5 bases). V was pared by 0 bases and J by 3 bases, with 10 bases between. The CDR3 loop spans 14 amino acids. Germline values: CDR1 SGDLS, CDR2 YYNGEE. Here the CDR3 DNA reads TGTGCCAGCAGCGTAGGGGCTAGCAGCTACGAGCAGTACTTC. Residues: CASSVGASSYEQYF.